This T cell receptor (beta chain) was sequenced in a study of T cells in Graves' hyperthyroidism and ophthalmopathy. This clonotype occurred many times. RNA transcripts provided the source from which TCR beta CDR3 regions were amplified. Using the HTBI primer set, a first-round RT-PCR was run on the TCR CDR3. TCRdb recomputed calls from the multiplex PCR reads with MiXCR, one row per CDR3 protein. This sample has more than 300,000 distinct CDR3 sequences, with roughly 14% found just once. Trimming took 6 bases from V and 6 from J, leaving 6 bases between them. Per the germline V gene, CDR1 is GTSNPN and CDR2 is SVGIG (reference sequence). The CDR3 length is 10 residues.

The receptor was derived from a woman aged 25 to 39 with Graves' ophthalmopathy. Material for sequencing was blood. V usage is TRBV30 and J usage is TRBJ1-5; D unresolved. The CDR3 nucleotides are TGTGCCTGCTCATGTCAGCCCCAGCATTTT. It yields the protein CACSCQPQHF.